The clone carrying this T cell receptor (gamma chain) was seen a handful of times. No antigen is known for it. Other DNA variants within this sample encode the same CDR3. This sample is part of a study of Vδ1+ human thymocytes. Study observations and caveats: In the thymus, TRG and TRD repertoires looked highly polyclonal with Gaussian CDR3 lengths.

RNA was extracted from the cells and then reverse transcribed. Multiplex PCR used pooled V-gene forward primers and a constant-region reverse primer to amplify CDR3s. TCRdb used CATT to re-call clones from the multiplex PCR reads. The sample yields 35,000 or so gamma-chain clones, around 20% seen once. The CDR3 totals 12 residues. Germline V gives CDR1 EGSTGY, CDR2 YDSYTSSV. The junction had 3 bases not matched to a gene; V was cut back by 1 base and J by 6 bases. This receptor was taken from a girl less than two years old who had congenital heart surgery. The chain carries TRGV4 and TRGJ1 or TRGJ2. Sequenced sample: Vdelta1+ gamma-delta thymocytes from the thymus. Subset defined: FACS-sorted CD3+ TCRalphabeta- TCRVdelta1+ TCRVdelta2- thymocytes. CDR3 region: CATWDGSYKKLF. CDR3 sequence (DNA): TGTGCCACCTGGGATGGAAGTTATAAGAAACTCTTT.